A selection of T cell receptor beta chains follows, all from one sample in a study of regulatory T cells in long-lasting Graves disease. TCRdb recomputed calls from the multiplex PCR reads with MiXCR, one row per CDR3 protein. This repertoire shows roughly 380,000 distinct CDR3 sequences, 15% to 17% found once; its top ten account for approximately 21%. Material: peripheral blood mononuclear cells (PBMCs), obtained at new diagnosis, from a patient treated with antithyroid drugs. These receptor sequences come from a female donor with Graves disease. Each CDR3 is given with its conserved first and last residue. Fields, in order: J gene, D gene, V gene, clone size, CDR3 DNA, CDR3 protein. A D gene is named only where the DNA matches it firmly. Not every row has a clone size; where given, it reads once, few, many or a size class.

j_call: TRBJ2-2; d_call: TRBD2; v_call: TRBV28; clone_size: many; cdr3_nt: TGTGCCAGCAGTTTATCCAAGCTAGCGGGAGTAAGAACCGGGGAGCTGTTTTTT; cdr3_aa: CASSLSKLAGVRTGELFF
j_call: TRBJ1-1; d_call: -; v_call: TRBV18; clone_size: many; cdr3_nt: TGTGCCAGCTCACCCCCCAATACGAACACTGAAGCTTTCTTT; cdr3_aa: CASSPPNTNTEAFF
j_call: TRBJ2-1; d_call: TRBD2; v_call: TRBV29-1; clone_size: many; cdr3_nt: TGCAGCGTTCTACAAGGGACTAGCGGTTCCTACAATGAGCAGTTCTTC; cdr3_aa: CSVLQGTSGSYNEQFF
j_call: TRBJ1-6; d_call: -; v_call: TRBV5-5; clone_size: many; cdr3_nt: TGTGCCAGCAGCCCATTGGGGCAGGGGAATTCACCCCTCCACTTT; cdr3_aa: CASSPLGQGNSPLHF
j_call: TRBJ2-5; d_call: -; v_call: TRBV4-3; clone_size: -; cdr3_nt: TGCGCCAGCAGCCCAGTCCGGGACACCCAAGAGACCCAGTACTTC; cdr3_aa: CASSPVRDTQETQYF
j_call: TRBJ1-5; d_call: TRBD1; v_call: TRBV6-5; clone_size: -; cdr3_nt: TGTGCCAGCAGTTATGTCACAGGGGGTGGCAATCAGCCCCAGCATTTT; cdr3_aa: CASSYVTGGGNQPQHF
j_call: TRBJ2-5; d_call: -; v_call: TRBV10-3; clone_size: -; cdr3_nt: TGTGCCATCAGTCTGGACAGACAAGAGACCCAGTACTTC; cdr3_aa: CAISLDRQETQYF
j_call: TRBJ2-1; d_call: TRBD2; v_call: TRBV19; clone_size: -; cdr3_nt: TGTGCCAGTATTGGACTAGCGGCCGGGAATGAGCAGTTCTTC; cdr3_aa: CASIGLAAGNEQFF
j_call: TRBJ1-1; d_call: TRBD1; v_call: TRBV7-3; clone_size: few; cdr3_nt: TGTGCCAGCAGCCTAATCCCCCCAGGGGGCAACACTGAAGCTTTCTTT; cdr3_aa: CASSLIPPGGNTEAFF
j_call: TRBJ1-5; d_call: -; v_call: TRBV20-1; clone_size: many; cdr3_nt: TGCAGTGCTAGATTCGGGGTTGGGGGCAATCAGCCCCAGCATTTT; cdr3_aa: CSARFGVGGNQPQHF
j_call: TRBJ2-5; d_call: -; v_call: TRBV3-1; clone_size: -; cdr3_nt: TGTGCCAGCAGCCAAGGGGATGTGGAGACCCAGTACTTC; cdr3_aa: CASSQGDVETQYF
j_call: TRBJ2-3; d_call: TRBD2; v_call: TRBV11-2; clone_size: -; cdr3_nt: TGTGCCAGCAGCCAAGACTATGGGCGGGGGAGCACAGATACGCAGTATTTT; cdr3_aa: CASSQDYGRGSTDTQYF
j_call: TRBJ1-2; d_call: -; v_call: TRBV28; clone_size: many; cdr3_nt: TGTGCCAGCAGTTTCCCGTGGTGGAGGGGCTACACCTTC; cdr3_aa: CASSFPWWRGYTF
j_call: TRBJ2-3; d_call: TRBD2; v_call: TRBV9; clone_size: many; cdr3_nt: TGTGCCAGCAGCGTAGATAGCGGGAGCACAGATACGCAGTATTTT; cdr3_aa: CASSVDSGSTDTQYF
j_call: TRBJ2-6; d_call: -; v_call: TRBV6-5; clone_size: -; cdr3_nt: TGTGCCAGCAGTTTCGACATTAGGGCCAACGTCCTGACTTTC; cdr3_aa: CASSFDIRANVLTF
j_call: TRBJ1-6; d_call: TRBD1; v_call: TRBV2; clone_size: many; cdr3_nt: TGTGCCAAAGGGCAGGGGGAGGCCTTGCATAATTCACCCCTCCACTTT; cdr3_aa: CAKGQGEALHNSPLHF
j_call: TRBJ2-5; d_call: TRBD1; v_call: TRBV4-1; clone_size: many; cdr3_nt: TGCGCCAGCAGCAACAGGGGGCCAGAGACCCAGTACTTC; cdr3_aa: CASSNRGPETQYF
j_call: TRBJ1-2; d_call: -; v_call: TRBV5-1; clone_size: many; cdr3_nt: TGCGCCAGCAGCACGGACAGATTTGCAAACTATGGCTACACCTTC; cdr3_aa: CASSTDRFANYGYTF
j_call: TRBJ2-1; d_call: -; v_call: TRBV12-3/TRBV12-4; clone_size: few; cdr3_nt: TGTGCCAGCAGTTTACAGCTTACCGCGAATGAGCAGTTCTTC; cdr3_aa: CASSLQLTANEQFF
j_call: TRBJ2-2; d_call: -; v_call: TRBV28; clone_size: many; cdr3_nt: TGTGCCAGCAAATCGGAACAGAAGAACACCGGGGAGCTGTTTTTT; cdr3_aa: CASKSEQKNTGELFF
j_call: TRBJ2-3; d_call: TRBD2; v_call: TRBV7-6; clone_size: many; cdr3_nt: TGTGCCAGCAGCAGGACTAGCGGGATTGGCACAGATACGCAGTATTTT; cdr3_aa: CASSRTSGIGTDTQYF
j_call: TRBJ2-5; d_call: TRBD1; v_call: TRBV19; clone_size: few; cdr3_nt: TGTGCCAGTAGTCCCGGGTTGACAGGGCAAGAGACCCAGTACTTC; cdr3_aa: CASSPGLTGQETQYF
j_call: TRBJ1-2; d_call: -; v_call: TRBV5-8; clone_size: many; cdr3_nt: TGTGCCAGCAGACTTACCGGGACGACAGGAGGCTACACCTTC; cdr3_aa: CASRLTGTTGGYTF
j_call: TRBJ2-5; d_call: -; v_call: TRBV27; clone_size: few; cdr3_nt: TGTGCCAGCAGCCCAGAAATAACTCGGGAGACCCAGTACTTC; cdr3_aa: CASSPEITRETQYF
j_call: TRBJ1-1; d_call: -; v_call: TRBV11-2; clone_size: many; cdr3_nt: TGTGCCAGCAGTCGGACACACGAAGCTTTCTTT; cdr3_aa: CASSRTHEAFF
j_call: TRBJ2-7; d_call: TRBD2; v_call: TRBV6-1; clone_size: -; cdr3_nt: TGTGCCAGCAGGGCTAGCGGGGGGGCTGGGGAGCAGTACTTC; cdr3_aa: CASRASGGAGEQYF
j_call: TRBJ2-7; d_call: -; v_call: TRBV6-1; clone_size: few; cdr3_nt: TGTGCCAGCAGTAGGACAGAAGAGCAGTACTTC; cdr3_aa: CASSRTEEQYF
j_call: TRBJ2-7; d_call: TRBD2; v_call: TRBV5-1; clone_size: many; cdr3_nt: TGCGCCAGCAGCGACCGGGACTACTCCTACGAGCAGTACTTC; cdr3_aa: CASSDRDYSYEQYF
j_call: TRBJ2-7; d_call: -; v_call: TRBV10-3; clone_size: -; cdr3_nt: TGTGCCAAGAAACAGGGCGTCCTCTACGAGCAGTACTTC; cdr3_aa: CAKKQGVLYEQYF
j_call: TRBJ2-7; d_call: TRBD2; v_call: TRBV12-3/TRBV12-4; clone_size: many; cdr3_nt: TGTGCCAGCAGTTTAGGCGGGGGGAGATCAAACTACGAGCAGTACTTC; cdr3_aa: CASSLGGGRSNYEQYF
j_call: TRBJ1-1; d_call: TRBD1; v_call: TRBV29-1; clone_size: -; cdr3_nt: TGCAGCGTAATCCCTCTCAACAGGGGGGCTGAAGCTTTCTTT; cdr3_aa: CSVIPLNRGAEAFF
j_call: TRBJ1-1; d_call: TRBD1; v_call: TRBV19; clone_size: many; cdr3_nt: TGTGCCAGTAGTACCCTACAGGGGGAATACACTGAAGCTTTCTTT; cdr3_aa: CASSTLQGEYTEAFF
j_call: TRBJ1-2; d_call: -; v_call: TRBV9; clone_size: many; cdr3_nt: TGTGCCAGCAGCGGGATGAGCGTCTATGGCTACACCTTC; cdr3_aa: CASSGMSVYGYTF
j_call: TRBJ1-3; d_call: TRBD1; v_call: TRBV7-2; clone_size: many; cdr3_nt: TGTGCCAGCAGCCTTTTCGACAGGGGGCTAAACACCATATATTTT; cdr3_aa: CASSLFDRGLNTIYF
j_call: TRBJ1-1; d_call: -; v_call: TRBV27; clone_size: many; cdr3_nt: TGTGCCAGCAGTTTATCCATGAGAGGGACGGCTTTCTTT; cdr3_aa: CASSLSMRGTAFF
j_call: TRBJ1-6; d_call: -; v_call: TRBV4-3; clone_size: many; cdr3_nt: TGCGCCAGCAGCCGGACCCGAGTGGCCAGATATAATTCACCCCTCCACTTT; cdr3_aa: CASSRTRVARYNSPLHF
j_call: TRBJ1-1; d_call: -; v_call: TRBV5-1; clone_size: many; cdr3_nt: TGCGCCAGCAGCCGGGGGAATGGGAACACTGAAGCTTTCTTT; cdr3_aa: CASSRGNGNTEAFF
j_call: TRBJ2-2; d_call: -; v_call: TRBV27; clone_size: many; cdr3_nt: TGTGCCAGCAGTTTATTCGGTCTTGGCACCGGGGAGCTGTTTTTT; cdr3_aa: CASSLFGLGTGELFF
j_call: TRBJ1-1; d_call: -; v_call: TRBV5-5; clone_size: few; cdr3_nt: TGTGCCAGCAGATCGGGAGACAGCATGAACACTGAAGCTTTCTTT; cdr3_aa: CASRSGDSMNTEAFF
j_call: TRBJ2-5; d_call: -; v_call: TRBV6-1; clone_size: many; cdr3_nt: TGTGCCAGCAGGGCACTAGTCCCTCAAGAGACCCAGTACTTC; cdr3_aa: CASRALVPQETQYF
j_call: TRBJ1-1; d_call: -; v_call: TRBV10-3; clone_size: few; cdr3_nt: TGTGCCATCAGTGTTCAGGGAATCACTGAAGCTTTCTTT; cdr3_aa: CAISVQGITEAFF
j_call: TRBJ2-2; d_call: TRBD1; v_call: TRBV7-2; clone_size: few; cdr3_nt: TGTGCCAGCAGCAGAGAGACAGGGTGGACCGGGGAGCTGTTTTTT; cdr3_aa: CASSRETGWTGELFF
j_call: TRBJ1-1; d_call: -; v_call: TRBV6-1; clone_size: many; cdr3_nt: TGTGCCAGCACCCAATTCGGGGGAGCTTTCTTT; cdr3_aa: CASTQFGGAFF
j_call: TRBJ1-4; d_call: -; v_call: TRBV7-9; clone_size: -; cdr3_nt: TGTGCCAGCAGCTTAGCGGCGAGCCCAAACCTGTTTTTT; cdr3_aa: CASSLAASPNLFF
j_call: TRBJ2-1; d_call: -; v_call: TRBV4-1; clone_size: few; cdr3_nt: TGCGCCAGCAGCCAAGTAGGAGGGGCCGCCAATGAGCAGTTCTTC; cdr3_aa: CASSQVGGAANEQFF
j_call: TRBJ1-5; d_call: TRBD1; v_call: TRBV12-3/TRBV12-4; clone_size: many; cdr3_nt: TGTGCCAGCAGTTTGGGGGGCCAACAGGGGGCAATCCAGCATTTT; cdr3_aa: CASSLGGQQGAIQHF
j_call: TRBJ2-1; d_call: TRBD2; v_call: TRBV7-2; clone_size: few; cdr3_nt: TGTGCCAGCGGGATGAGAGGGGTAGCGGGATTCGATGAGCGGTTCTTC; cdr3_aa: CASGMRGVAGFDERFF
j_call: TRBJ1-3; d_call: -; v_call: TRBV28; clone_size: many; cdr3_nt: TGTGCCAGCAGTTTAGATCCGACGGCTGGAAACACCATATATTTT; cdr3_aa: CASSLDPTAGNTIYF
j_call: TRBJ2-5; d_call: -; v_call: TRBV6-5; clone_size: many; cdr3_nt: TGTGCCAGCAGTTACCCGGCGGCCCAAGAGACCCAGTACTTC; cdr3_aa: CASSYPAAQETQYF
j_call: TRBJ2-1; d_call: TRBD2; v_call: TRBV12-3/TRBV12-4; clone_size: many; cdr3_nt: TGTGCCAGCAGTGTTGGGACTACCAATGAGCAGTTCTTC; cdr3_aa: CASSVGTTNEQFF
j_call: TRBJ1-2; d_call: -; v_call: TRBV9; clone_size: -; cdr3_nt: TGTGCCAGCAGCGGCCACCTGATAGGGGACTATGGCTACACCTTC; cdr3_aa: CASSGHLIGDYGYTF
j_call: TRBJ1-4; d_call: TRBD1; v_call: TRBV27; clone_size: few; cdr3_nt: TGTGCCAGCAGTTCTACAGGGGCGATCGCTAATGAAAAACTGTTTTTT; cdr3_aa: CASSSTGAIANEKLFF
j_call: TRBJ2-2; d_call: TRBD2; v_call: TRBV28; clone_size: many; cdr3_nt: TGTGCCAGCAGAAATAGCGGGAGAAACACCGGGGAGCTGTTTTTT; cdr3_aa: CASRNSGRNTGELFF
j_call: TRBJ1-1; d_call: TRBD1; v_call: TRBV29-1; clone_size: once; cdr3_nt: TGCAGCGTTCGACAGGGGGCCGACACTGAAGCTTTCTTT; cdr3_aa: CSVRQGADTEAFF
j_call: TRBJ1-2; d_call: -; v_call: TRBV5-1; clone_size: many; cdr3_nt: TGCGCCAGCAGCTTGGACTCGGCCTCTTTTGGCTACACCTTC; cdr3_aa: CASSLDSASFGYTF
j_call: TRBJ2-4; d_call: -; v_call: TRBV28; clone_size: many; cdr3_nt: TGTGCCAGCAGCAGTGGACAGCTAACGAAAAACATTCAGTACTTC; cdr3_aa: CASSSGQLTKNIQYF